This entry describes one TCR beta chain. This sample was included in a study of PD-1 blockade in classical Hodgkin lymphoma. With 4 bases clipped from V and 4 bases from J, the junction kept 2 bases outside the gene matches. The CDR3 has 14 residues. Germline CDR1 is SGHRS and CDR2 is YFSETQ. The table came from immunoSEQ multiplex PCR; TCRdb's copy has only in-frame clones and leaves some out. The sample gives some 70,000 clones, approximately 93% of which show up once; about 2.6% is in the top ten. Described time point: newly diagnosed, previously untreated cHL patient sample. This rearrangement joins TRBV5-1 to TRBJ1-4, with 9 nucleotides matching TRBD1. This clonotype was sampled from a human donor with classical Hodgkin lymphoma. Sequencing input: peripheral blood mononuclear cells (PBMCs). CDR3 sequence reads: CASSRTGDNEKLFF. DNA of the CDR3: TGCGCCAGCAGCCGGACAGGGGATAATGAAAAACTGTTTTTT.